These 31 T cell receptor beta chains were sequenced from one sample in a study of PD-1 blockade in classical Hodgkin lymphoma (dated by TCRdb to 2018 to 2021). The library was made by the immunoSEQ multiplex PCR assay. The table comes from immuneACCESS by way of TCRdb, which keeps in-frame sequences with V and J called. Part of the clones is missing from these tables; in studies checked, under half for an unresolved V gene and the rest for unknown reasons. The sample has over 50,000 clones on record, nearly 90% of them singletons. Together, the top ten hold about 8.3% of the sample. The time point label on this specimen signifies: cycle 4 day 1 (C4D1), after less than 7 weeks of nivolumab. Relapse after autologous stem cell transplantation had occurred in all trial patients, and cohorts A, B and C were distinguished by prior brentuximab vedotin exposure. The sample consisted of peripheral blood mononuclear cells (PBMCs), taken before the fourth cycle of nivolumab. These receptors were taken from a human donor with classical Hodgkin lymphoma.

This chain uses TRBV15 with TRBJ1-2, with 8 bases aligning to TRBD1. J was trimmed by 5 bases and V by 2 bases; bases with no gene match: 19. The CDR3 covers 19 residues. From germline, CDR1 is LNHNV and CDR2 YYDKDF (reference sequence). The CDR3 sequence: CATSRITGTGSVRRYGYTF. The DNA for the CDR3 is TGTGCCACCAGCAGAATCACCGGGACAGGTAGTGTTCGGAGATATGGCTACACCTTC.

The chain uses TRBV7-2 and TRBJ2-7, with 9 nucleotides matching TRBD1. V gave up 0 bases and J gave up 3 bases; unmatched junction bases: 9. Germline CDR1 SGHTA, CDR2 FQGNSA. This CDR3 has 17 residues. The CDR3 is CASSLATGTGTNYEQYF. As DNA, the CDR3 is TGTGCCAGCAGCTTAGCCACAGGGACAGGGACTAACTACGAGCAGTACTTC.

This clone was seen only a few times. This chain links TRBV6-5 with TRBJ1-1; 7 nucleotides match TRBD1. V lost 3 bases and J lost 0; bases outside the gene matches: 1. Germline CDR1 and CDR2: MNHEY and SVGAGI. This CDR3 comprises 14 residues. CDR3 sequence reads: CASSYDRVNTEAFF. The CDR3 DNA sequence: TGTGCCAGCAGTTATGACAGGGTGAACACTGAAGCTTTCTTT.

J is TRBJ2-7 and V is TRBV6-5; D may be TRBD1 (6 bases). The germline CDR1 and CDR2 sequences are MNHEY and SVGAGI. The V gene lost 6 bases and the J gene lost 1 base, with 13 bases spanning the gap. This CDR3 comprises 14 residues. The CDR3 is CASRLRTASYEQYF. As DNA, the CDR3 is TGTGCCAGCAGACTCAGGACAGCTTCCTACGAGCAGTACTTC.

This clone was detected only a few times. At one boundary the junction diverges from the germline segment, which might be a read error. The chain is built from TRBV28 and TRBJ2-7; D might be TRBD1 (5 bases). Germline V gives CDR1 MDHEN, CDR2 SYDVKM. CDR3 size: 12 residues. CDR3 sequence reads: CASSEGDYAQYF. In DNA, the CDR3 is TGTGCCAGCAGCGAAGGGGATTACGCGCAGTACTTC.

The CDR3 coding sequence is TGTGCCAGTAGTATCGGGCAGGTGGGCACCGGGGAGCTGTTTTTT. This sequence encodes CASSIGQVGTGELFF. The rearrangement links TRBV19 to TRBJ2-2; D unclear. The CDR3 loop spans 15 amino acids. In germline, CDR1 is LNHDA, CDR2 SQIVND (reference sequence). V gave up 3 bases and J gave up 4 bases, with 12 bases separating them.

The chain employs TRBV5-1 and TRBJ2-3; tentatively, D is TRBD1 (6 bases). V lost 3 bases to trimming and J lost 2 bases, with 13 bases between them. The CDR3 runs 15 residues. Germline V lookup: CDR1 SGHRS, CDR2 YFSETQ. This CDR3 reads CASSSQGFPTDTQYF. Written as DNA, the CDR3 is TGCGCCAGCAGCTCGCAGGGGTTCCCCACAGATACGCAGTATTTT.

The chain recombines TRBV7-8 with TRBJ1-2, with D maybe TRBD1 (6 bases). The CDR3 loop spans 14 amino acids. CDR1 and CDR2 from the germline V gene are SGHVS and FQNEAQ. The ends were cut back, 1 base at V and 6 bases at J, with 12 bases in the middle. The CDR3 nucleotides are TGTGCCAGCAGCTTAGATCGGGGGCGTGATGGCTACACCTTC. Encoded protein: CASSLDRGRDGYTF.

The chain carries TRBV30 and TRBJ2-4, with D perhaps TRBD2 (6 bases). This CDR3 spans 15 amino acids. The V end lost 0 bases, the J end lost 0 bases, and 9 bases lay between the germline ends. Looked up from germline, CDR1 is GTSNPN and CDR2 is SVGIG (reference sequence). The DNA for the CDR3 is TGTGCCTGGAGTGTGCCGGGGGTAGCCAAAAACATTCAGTACTTC. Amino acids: CAWSVPGVAKNIQYF.

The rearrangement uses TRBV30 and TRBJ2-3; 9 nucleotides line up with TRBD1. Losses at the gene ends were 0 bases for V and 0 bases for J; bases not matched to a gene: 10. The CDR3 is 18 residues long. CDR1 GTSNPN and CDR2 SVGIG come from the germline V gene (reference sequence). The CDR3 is CAWSVRDRDGGSTDTQYF. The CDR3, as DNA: TGTGCCTGGAGTGTACGGGACAGGGACGGGGGTAGCACAGATACGCAGTATTTT.

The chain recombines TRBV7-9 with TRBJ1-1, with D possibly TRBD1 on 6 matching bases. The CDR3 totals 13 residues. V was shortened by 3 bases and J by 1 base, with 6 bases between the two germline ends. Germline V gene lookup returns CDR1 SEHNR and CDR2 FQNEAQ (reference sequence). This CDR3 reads CASSLTGNTEAFF. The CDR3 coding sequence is TGTGCCAGCAGCTTGACAGGGAACACTGAAGCTTTCTTT. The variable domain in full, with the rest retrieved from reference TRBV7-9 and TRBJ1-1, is DTGVSQNPRHKITKRGQNVTFRCDPISEHNRLYWYRQTLGQGPEFLTYFQNEAQLEKSRLLSDRFSAERPKGSFSTLEIQRTEQGDSAMYLCASSLTGNTEAFFGQGTRLTVV.

CDR3 DNA sequence: TGTGCCAGCAGTTTGGCAGGCAAGCAAGAGACCCAGTACTTC. It codes for CASSLAGKQETQYF. The V call is TRBV27, the J call TRBJ2-5; D uncertain. Germline V CDR1 and CDR2: MNHEY, SMNVEV (reference sequence). Between the trimmed V and J ends, which lost 3 bases and 2 bases, there was a span of 10 bases. The CDR3 has 14 residues.

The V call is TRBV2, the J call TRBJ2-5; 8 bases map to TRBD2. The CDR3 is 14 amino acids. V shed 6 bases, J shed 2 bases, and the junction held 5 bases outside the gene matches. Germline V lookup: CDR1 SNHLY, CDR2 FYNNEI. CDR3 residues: CASSDEREQETQYF. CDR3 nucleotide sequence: TGTGCCAGCAGCGACGAGCGGGAGCAAGAGACCCAGTACTTC.

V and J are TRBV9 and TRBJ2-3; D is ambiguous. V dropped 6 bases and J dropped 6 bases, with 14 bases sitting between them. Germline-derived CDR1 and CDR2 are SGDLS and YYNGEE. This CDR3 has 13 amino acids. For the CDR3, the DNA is TGTGCCAGCACCGCCGAGACGTGGGATACGCAGTATTTT. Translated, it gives CASTAETWDTQYF.

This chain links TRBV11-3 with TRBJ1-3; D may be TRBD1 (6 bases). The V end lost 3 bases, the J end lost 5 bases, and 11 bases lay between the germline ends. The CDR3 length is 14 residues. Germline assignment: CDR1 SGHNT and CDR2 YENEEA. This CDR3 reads CASSLGGARNTIYF. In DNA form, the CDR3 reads TGTGCCAGCAGCTTGGGGGGCGCCAGAAACACCATATATTTT.

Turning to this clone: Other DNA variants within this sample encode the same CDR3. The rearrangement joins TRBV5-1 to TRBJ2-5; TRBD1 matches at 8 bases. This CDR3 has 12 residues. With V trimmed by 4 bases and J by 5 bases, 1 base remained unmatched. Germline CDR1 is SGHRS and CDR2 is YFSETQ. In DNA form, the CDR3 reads TGCGCCAGCAGCGGACAGGGTGAGACCCAGTACTTC. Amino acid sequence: CASSGQGETQYF.

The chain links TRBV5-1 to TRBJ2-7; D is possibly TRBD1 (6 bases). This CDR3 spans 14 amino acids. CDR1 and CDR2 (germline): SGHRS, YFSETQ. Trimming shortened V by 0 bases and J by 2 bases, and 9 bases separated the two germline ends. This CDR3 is CASSLVQGTYEQYF. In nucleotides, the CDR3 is TGCGCCAGCAGCTTGGTACAGGGCACCTACGAGCAGTACTTC.

The chain's CDR3 is CASSTRPSGYTF. The CDR3 bases are TGTGCCAGCAGTACAAGGCCTTCCGGCTACACCTTC. This chain uses TRBV28 with TRBJ1-2; D is undetermined. This CDR3 is 12 amino acids long. From germline, CDR1 is MDHEN and CDR2 SYDVKM. V lost 5 bases and J 8 bases, leaving 12 bases between the germline ends.

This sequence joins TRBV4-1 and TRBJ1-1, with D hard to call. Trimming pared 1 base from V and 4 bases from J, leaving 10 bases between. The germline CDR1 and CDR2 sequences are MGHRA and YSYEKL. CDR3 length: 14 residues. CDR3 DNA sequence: TGCGCCAGCAGCCAAGTTCAGGACCCCACTGAAGCTTTCTTT. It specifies CASSQVQDPTEAFF.

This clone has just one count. In DNA, the CDR3 is TGCGCCAGCAGTGTTGTGACTACAGGGGCTGGAAACACCATATATTTT. Its translation: CASSVVTTGAGNTIYF. This sequence joins TRBV5-1 and TRBJ1-3; 7 bases are a match to TRBD1. The CDR3 runs 16 residues. Looked up from germline, CDR1 is SGHRS and CDR2 is YFSETQ. With 5 bases clipped from V and 2 bases from J, the junction kept 10 bases outside the gene matches.

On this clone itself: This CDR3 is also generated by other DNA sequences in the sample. The CDR3, as DNA: TGTGCCAGCAGCTCTACAGGGGGCTCCTACAATGAGCAGTTCTTC. This encodes CASSSTGGSYNEQFF. The gene calls are TRBV6-5 and TRBJ2-1, with 8 bases that match TRBD1. Trimming at V came to 6 bases and at J to 0 bases, leaving 4 bases not matched to a gene. The CDR3 has 15 amino acids. The germline V gene encodes CDR1 MNHEY and CDR2 SVGAGI.

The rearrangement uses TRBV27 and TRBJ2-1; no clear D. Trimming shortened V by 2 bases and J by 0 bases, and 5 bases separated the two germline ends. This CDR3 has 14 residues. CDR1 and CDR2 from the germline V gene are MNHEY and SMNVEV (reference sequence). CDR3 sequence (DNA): TGTGCCAGCAGTTTAGGTGTCTCCTACAATGAGCAGTTCTTC. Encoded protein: CASSLGVSYNEQFF.

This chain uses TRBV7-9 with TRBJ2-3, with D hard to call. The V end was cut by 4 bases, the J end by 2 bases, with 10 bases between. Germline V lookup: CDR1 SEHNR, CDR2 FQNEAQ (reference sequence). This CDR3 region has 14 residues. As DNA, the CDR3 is TGTGCCAGCAGCTCATTGGGCCCCACAGATACGCAGTATTTT. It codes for CASSSLGPTDTQYF.

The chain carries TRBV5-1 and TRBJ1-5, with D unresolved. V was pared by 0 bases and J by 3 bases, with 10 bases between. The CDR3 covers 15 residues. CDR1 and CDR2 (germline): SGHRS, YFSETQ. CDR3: CASSLGSQANQPQHF. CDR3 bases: TGCGCCAGCAGCTTGGGGTCGCAGGCCAATCAGCCCCAGCATTTT.

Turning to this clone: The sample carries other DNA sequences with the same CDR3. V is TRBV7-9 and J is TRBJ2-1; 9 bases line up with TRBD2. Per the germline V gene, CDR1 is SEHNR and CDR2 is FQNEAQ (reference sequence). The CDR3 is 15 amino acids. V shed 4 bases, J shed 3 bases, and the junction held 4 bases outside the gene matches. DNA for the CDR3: TGTGCCAGCAGCTCGTGGACTAGCGACTACAATGAGCAGTTCTTC. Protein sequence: CASSSWTSDYNEQFF.

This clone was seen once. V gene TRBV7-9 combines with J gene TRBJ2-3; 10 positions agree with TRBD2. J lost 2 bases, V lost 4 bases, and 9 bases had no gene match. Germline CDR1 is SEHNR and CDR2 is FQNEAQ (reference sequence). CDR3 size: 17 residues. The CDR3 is CASSSSSGGFFTDTQYF. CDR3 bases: TGTGCCAGCAGCTCTTCTAGCGGGGGTTTCTTCACAGATACGCAGTATTTT.

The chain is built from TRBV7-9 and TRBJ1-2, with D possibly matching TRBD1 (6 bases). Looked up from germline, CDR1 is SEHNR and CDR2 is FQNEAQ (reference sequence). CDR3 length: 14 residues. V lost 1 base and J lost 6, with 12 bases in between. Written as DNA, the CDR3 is TGTGCCAGCAGCTTAGAGACAGGATTGCATGGCTACACCTTC. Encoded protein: CASSLETGLHGYTF. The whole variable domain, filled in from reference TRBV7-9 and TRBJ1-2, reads DTGVSQNPRHKITKRGQNVTFRCDPISEHNRLYWYRQTLGQGPEFLTYFQNEAQLEKSRLLSDRFSAERPKGSFSTLEIQRTEQGDSAMYLCASSLETGLHGYTFGSGTRLTVV.

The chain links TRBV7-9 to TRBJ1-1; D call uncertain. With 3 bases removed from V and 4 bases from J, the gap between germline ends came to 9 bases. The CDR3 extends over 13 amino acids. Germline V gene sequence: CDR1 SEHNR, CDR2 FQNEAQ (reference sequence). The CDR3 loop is CASSFNPGTEAFF. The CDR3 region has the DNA TGTGCCAGCAGCTTTAACCCTGGCACTGAAGCTTTCTTT.

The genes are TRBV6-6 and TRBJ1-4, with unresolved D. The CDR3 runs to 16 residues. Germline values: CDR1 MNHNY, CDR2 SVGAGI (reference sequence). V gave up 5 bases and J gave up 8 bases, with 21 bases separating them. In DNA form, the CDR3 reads TGTGCCAGCAGTCCCCCGGCCGGGCGGCGGGAGGAAAAACTGTTTTTT. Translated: CASSPPAGRREEKLFF.

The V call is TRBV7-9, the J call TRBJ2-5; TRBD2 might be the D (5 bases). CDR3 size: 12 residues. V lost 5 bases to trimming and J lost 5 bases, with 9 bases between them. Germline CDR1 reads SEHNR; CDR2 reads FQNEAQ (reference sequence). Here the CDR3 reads CASSPTGETQYF. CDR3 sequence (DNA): TGTGCCAGCAGCCCCACGGGGGAGACCCAGTACTTC.

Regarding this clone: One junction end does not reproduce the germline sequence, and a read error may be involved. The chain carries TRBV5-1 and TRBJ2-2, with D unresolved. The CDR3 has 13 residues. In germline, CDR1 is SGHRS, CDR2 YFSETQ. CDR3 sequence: CASTLTHTGELFF. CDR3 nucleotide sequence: TGCGCCAGCACCTTGACGCACACCGGGGAGCTGTTTTTT. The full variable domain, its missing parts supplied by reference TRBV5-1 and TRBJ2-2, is KAGVTQTPRYLIKTRGQQVTLSCSPISGHRSVSWYQQTPGQGLQFLFEYFSETQRNKGNFPGRFSGRQFSNSRSEMNVSTLELGDSALYLCASTLTHTGELFFGEGSRLTVL.